This note documents a single TCR beta chain sequence. Its cognate antigen is unknown. The CDR3 has 15 residues. Germline values: CDR1 LNHDA, CDR2 SQIVND (reference sequence). Trimming removed 1 base from V and 0 bases from J, with 10 bases in between. The data are from a study of STAT5B mutations in CD4+ large granular lymphocyte leukemia. General observations from the study: 8/27 top patient clones versus 2/35 control clones were TRBV06-family. The CD4+ versus CD8+ T-LGLL clonality difference may reflect limited sample size.

Per the original data handling: A productive frequency of 2.59 x 10-5 was the lowest detectable. The data were produced by immunoSEQ multiplex PCR, yet TCRdb's version contains in-frame clones alone and is incomplete. V and J calls and clone size come straight from that table; D and trimming were deduced from the DNA. The table shows 35,000 or so clones, with 70% to 90% occurring only once. Control samples were healthy donors' buffy coats. Sequencing was done on a sample of CD4+ T cells from blood buffy coats. The chain has TRBV19 and TRBJ2-7, with a tentative D call TRBD1 (5 bases). The source of this sequence is a human donor in good health. The CDR3 sequence: CASSIGTLGSYEQYF. The CDR3 DNA reads TGTGCCAGTAGTATAGGGACACTTGGCTCCTACGAGCAGTACTTC.